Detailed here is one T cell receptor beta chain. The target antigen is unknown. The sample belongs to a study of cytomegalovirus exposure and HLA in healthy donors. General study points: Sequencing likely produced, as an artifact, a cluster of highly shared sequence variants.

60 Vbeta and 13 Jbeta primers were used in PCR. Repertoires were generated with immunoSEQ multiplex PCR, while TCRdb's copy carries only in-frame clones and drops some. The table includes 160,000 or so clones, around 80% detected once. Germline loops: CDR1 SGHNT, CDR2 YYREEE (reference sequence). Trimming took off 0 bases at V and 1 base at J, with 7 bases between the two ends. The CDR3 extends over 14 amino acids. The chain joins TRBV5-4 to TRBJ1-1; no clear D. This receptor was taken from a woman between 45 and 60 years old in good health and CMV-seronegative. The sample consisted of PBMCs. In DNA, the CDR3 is TGTGCCAGCAGCTTGGCCCCGGGGAACACTGAAGCTTTCTTT. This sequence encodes CASSLAPGNTEAFF.